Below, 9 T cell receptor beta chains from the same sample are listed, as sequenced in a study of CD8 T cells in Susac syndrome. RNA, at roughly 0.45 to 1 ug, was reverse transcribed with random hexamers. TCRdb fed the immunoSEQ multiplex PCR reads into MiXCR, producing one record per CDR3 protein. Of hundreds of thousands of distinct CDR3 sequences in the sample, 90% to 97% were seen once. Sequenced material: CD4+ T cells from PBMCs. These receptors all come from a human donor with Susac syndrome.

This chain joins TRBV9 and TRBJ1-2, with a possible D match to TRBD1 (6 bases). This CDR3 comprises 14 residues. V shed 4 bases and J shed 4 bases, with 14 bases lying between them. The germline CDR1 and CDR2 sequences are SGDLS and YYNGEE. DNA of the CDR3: TGTGCCAGCAGCATACAGGGTCTAGGCTATGGCTACACCTTC. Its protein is CASSIQGLGYGYTF.

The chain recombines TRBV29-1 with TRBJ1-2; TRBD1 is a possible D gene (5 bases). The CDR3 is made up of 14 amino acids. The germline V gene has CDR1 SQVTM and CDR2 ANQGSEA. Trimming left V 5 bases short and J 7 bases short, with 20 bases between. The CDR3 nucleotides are TGCAGCGTTCGAGGGGATTCTCAAGGGTCTGGCTACACCTTC. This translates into CSVRGDSQGSGYTF.

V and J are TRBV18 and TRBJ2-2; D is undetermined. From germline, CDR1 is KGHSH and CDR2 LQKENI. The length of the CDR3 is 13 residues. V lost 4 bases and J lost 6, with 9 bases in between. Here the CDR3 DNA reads TGTGCCAGCTCACGCGGCGTGTCCGGGGAGCTGTTTTTT. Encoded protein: CASSRGVSGELFF.

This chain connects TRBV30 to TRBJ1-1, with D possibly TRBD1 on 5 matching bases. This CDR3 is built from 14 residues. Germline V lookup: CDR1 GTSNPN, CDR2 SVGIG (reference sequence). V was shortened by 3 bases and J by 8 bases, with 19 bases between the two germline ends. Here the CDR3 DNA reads TGTGCCTGGAGCCTTGGGGCAGGGCGAGAGGAAGCTTTCTTT. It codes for CAWSLGAGREEAFF.

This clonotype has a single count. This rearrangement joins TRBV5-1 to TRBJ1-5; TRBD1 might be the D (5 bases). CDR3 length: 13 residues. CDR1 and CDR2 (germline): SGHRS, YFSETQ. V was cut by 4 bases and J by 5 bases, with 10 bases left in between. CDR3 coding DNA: TGCGCCAGCAGCCGGGGGGTCGATCAGCCCCAGCATTTT. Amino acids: CASSRGVDQPQHF.

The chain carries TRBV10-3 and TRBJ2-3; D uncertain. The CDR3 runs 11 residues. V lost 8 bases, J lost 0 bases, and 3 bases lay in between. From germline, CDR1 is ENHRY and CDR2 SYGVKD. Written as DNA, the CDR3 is TGTGCCATCGGAAGCACAGATACGCAGTATTTT. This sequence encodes CAIGSTDTQYF.

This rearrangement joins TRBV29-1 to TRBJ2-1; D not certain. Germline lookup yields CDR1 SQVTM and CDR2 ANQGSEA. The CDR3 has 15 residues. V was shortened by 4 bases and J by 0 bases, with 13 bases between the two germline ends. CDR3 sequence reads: CSVVSPLSSYNEQFF. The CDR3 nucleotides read TGCAGCGTTGTATCGCCCCTTAGCTCCTACAATGAGCAGTTCTTC.

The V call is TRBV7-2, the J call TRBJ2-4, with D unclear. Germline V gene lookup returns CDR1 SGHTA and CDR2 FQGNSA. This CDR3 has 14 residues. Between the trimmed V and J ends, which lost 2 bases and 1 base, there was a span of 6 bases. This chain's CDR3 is CASSLRVAKNIQYF. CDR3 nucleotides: TGTGCCAGCAGCTTAAGAGTGGCCAAAAACATTCAGTACTTC.

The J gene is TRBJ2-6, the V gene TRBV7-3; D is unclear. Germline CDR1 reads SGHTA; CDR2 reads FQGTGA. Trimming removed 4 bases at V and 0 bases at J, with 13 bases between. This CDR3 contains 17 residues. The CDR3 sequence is CASSSLEASSGANVLTF. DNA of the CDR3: TGTGCCAGCAGCTCACTCGAGGCCTCCTCTGGGGCCAACGTCCTGACTTTC.